These T cell receptor beta chains were read from a single sample in a study of brain T cells in children with intractable seizures. The repertoire was sequenced with immunoSEQ multiplex PCR; TCRdb's copy has only in-frame clones and lacks some. The sample records 300,000 to 400,000 clones, 85% to 95% being singletons. The sequences come from peripheral blood, collected 4 to 5 months after surgery. Receptors were obtained from a boy less than two years old with tuberous sclerosis and intractable seizures. The CDR3 runs from the conserved cysteine through the conserved F or W. A D gene is named only where the DNA matches it firmly. Size is stated for part of the rows, as once, few or many counts, or as a class when the clone is expanded.

>13|TRBV29-1|TRBJ1-2|-|-
TGCAGCGTTGAAGTTGGAGTCAGGCATGGCTACACCTTC
CSVEVGVRHGYTF
>14|TRBV6-5|TRBJ1-4|once|-
TGTGCCAGCAGGGGGGAAGGAACTAATGAAAAACTGTTTTTT
CASRGEGTNEKLFF
>16|TRBV24-1|TRBJ2-1|-|TRBD2
TGTGCCACCAGTGTTGCGGGACTAGGATTGGACAATGAGCAGTTCTTC
CATSVAGLGLDNEQFF
>13|TRBV7-2|TRBJ2-1|-|-
TGTGCCAGCAGCGCGACGTCTAGGGGTGAGCAGTTCTTC
CASSATSRGEQFF
>11|TRBV10-2|TRBJ2-5|-|-
TGCGCCAGCAGTGAATGGGAGACCCAGTACTTC
CASSEWETQYF
>19|TRBV24-1|TRBJ1-3|-|-
TGTGCCACCAGTGAACCCTACCCGGACAGCGCTTTGTCTGGAAACACCATATATTTT
CATSEPYPDSALSGNTIYF
>10|TRBV2|TRBJ2-7|-|-
TGTGCCAGCAGTGTCTACGAGCAGTACTTC
CASSVYEQYF
>12|TRBV30|TRBJ1-5|once|TRBD1
TGTGCCTGGGGACAGGGGAGTCAGCCCCAGCATTTT
CAWGQGSQPQHF
>16|TRBV9|TRBJ1-1|-|-
TGTGCCAGCAGCCAACTGATTCCCGGGGTTAAGGGTGAAGCTTTCTTT
CASSQLIPGVKGEAFF
>14|TRBV7-2|TRBJ1-4|-|TRBD1
TGTGCCAGCAGCTTTGACAGGGGCAATGAAAAACTGTTTTTT
CASSFDRGNEKLFF
>15|TRBV7-9|TRBJ1-3|-|-
TGTGCCAGCAGCTTACAGGGAACCTCTGGAAACACCATATATTTT
CASSLQGTSGNTIYF
>11|TRBV6-6|TRBJ1-2|-|TRBD1
TGTGCCAACAGGGGTCTGGATGGCTACACCTTC
CANRGLDGYTF
>15|TRBV13|TRBJ1-3|-|-
TGTGCCAGCAGCTCGAGCACAGGGCCTGGAAACACCATATATTTT
CASSSSTGPGNTIYF
>15|TRBV11-2|TRBJ1-1|once|-
TGTGCCAGCAGCTCAAATATTGGGGGAATCGCTGAAGCTTTCTTT
CASSSNIGGIAEAFF
>13|TRBV30|TRBJ2-1|-|-
TGTGCCTCATATGTGGTGACCTACAATGAGCAGTTCTTC
CASYVVTYNEQFF
>14|TRBV3-1/TRBV3-2|TRBJ1-1|-|-
TGTGCCAGCAGCCCTCTCCGACTGGCCCGTGAAGCTTTCTTT
CASSPLRLAREAFF
>13|TRBV7-2|TRBJ2-3|-|-
TGTGCCAGCAGGCGACGGAGCACAGATACGCAGTATTTT
CASRRRSTDTQYF
>14|TRBV29-1|TRBJ2-3|-|-
TGCAGCGTTGAAGATCGAAAGGGATGGGATACGCAGTATTTT
CSVEDRKGWDTQYF
>13|TRBV7-9|TRBJ2-5|-|-
TGTGCCAGCAGCTTAGAGGTAGAAGAGACCCAGTACTTC
CASSLEVEETQYF
>17|TRBV5-4|TRBJ2-1|-|TRBD1
TGTGCCGCGGGGGGGACAGGGGGCAAGTACCTAAACAATGAGCAGTTCTTC
CAAGGTGGKYLNNEQFF
>15|TRBV7-6|TRBJ2-7|-|TRBD2
TGTGCCAGCAGCCCGAGCGGGGGGCTCTCCTACGAGCAGTACTTC
CASSPSGGLSYEQYF
>13|TRBV19|TRBJ1-1|-|-
TGTGCCAGTAGTATACAGGGGAACACTGAAGCTTTCTTT
CASSIQGNTEAFF
>13|TRBV5-5|TRBJ1-5|-|-
TGTGCCAGCAGCTTGGTGGGTAATCAGCCCCAGCATTTT
CASSLVGNQPQHF
>14|TRBV3-1/TRBV3-2|TRBJ1-2|-|TRBD1
TGTGCCAGCAGCCCGAGGACAGGGGGCTATGGCTACACCTTC
CASSPRTGGYGYTF
>14|TRBV3-1/TRBV3-2|TRBJ2-1|-|-
TGTGCCAGCAGCCAAGAATGGGCGAGCCATGAGCAGTTCTTC
CASSQEWASHEQFF
>15|TRBV28|TRBJ2-2|-|-
TGTGCCAGCAGTTTATCTGATTCGAACACCGGGGAGCTGTTTTTT
CASSLSDSNTGELFF
>14|TRBV4-2|TRBJ2-1|-|-
TGTGCCAGCAGCCCAGGACCTTCCTACAATGAGCAGTTCTTC
CASSPGPSYNEQFF
>12|TRBV9|TRBJ1-1|-|-
TGTGCCAGCAGCATCGAAGGGACAGAAGCTTTCTTT
CASSIEGTEAFF
>14|TRBV30|TRBJ2-7|-|TRBD1
TGTGCCTGGAGTGTGGTCCGGCAGGGGGACGAGCAGTACTTC
CAWSVVRQGDEQYF
>15|TRBV4-1|TRBJ1-3|-|-
TGCGCCAGCAGCCAGAAACAGGCCTCTGGAAACACCATATATTTT
CASSQKQASGNTIYF
>14|TRBV15|TRBJ2-7|-|-
TGTGCCACCAGCAGAGATCGACAGTCCTACGAGCAGTACTTC
CATSRDRQSYEQYF
>14|TRBV9|TRBJ2-7|-|TRBD2
TGTGCCAGCAGTGCCGCCGGGACTAGCAACGAGCAGTACTTC
CASSAAGTSNEQYF
>14|TRBV6-5|TRBJ2-7|-|-
TGTGCCAGCACCCTTACGACAGAAACCTACGAGCAGTACTTC
CASTLTTETYEQYF
>14|TRBV5-8|TRBJ1-3|-|-
TGTGCCAGCAGCTTGGATGGGCTAGGAAACACCATATATTTT
CASSLDGLGNTIYF
>13|TRBV28|TRBJ1-2|-|-
TGTGCCAGCAGTAGGACAGCTAACTATGGCTACACCTTC
CASSRTANYGYTF
>15|TRBV5-4|TRBJ2-3|-|-
TGTGCCAGCAGCTTGGTGGGCGGTGGCACAGATACGCAGTATTTT
CASSLVGGGTDTQYF
>17|TRBV4-1|TRBJ1-6|-|TRBD1
TGCGCCAGCAGCCAAGCCCCCGGGACAGGAGTTGGTTCACCCCTCCACTTT
CASSQAPGTGVGSPLHF
>15|TRBV19|TRBJ1-3|-|TRBD1
TGTGCCACCACCCGGGACAGGAGCTCTGGAAACACCATATATTTT
CATTRDRSSGNTIYF
>16|TRBV5-6|TRBJ2-1|-|-
TGTGCCAGCAGCTTGGGCGGCGGGACCCCCTACAATGAGCAGTTCTTC
CASSLGGGTPYNEQFF
>15|TRBV11-2|TRBJ2-1|-|-
TGTGCCAGCACCCCAGCGCGGGCAACCTACAATGAGCAGTTCTTC
CASTPARATYNEQFF
>15|TRBV19|TRBJ1-5|-|-
TGTGCCAGTAGTATTGAGACACCTGGCAATCAGCCCCAGCATTTT
CASSIETPGNQPQHF
>12|TRBV7-8|TRBJ2-7|-|-
TGTGCCAGCAGCCCCCAGGGAAGCGAGCAGTACTTC
CASSPQGSEQYF
>15|TRBV19|TRBJ2-7|-|-
TGTGCCAGTACCCTGTCCCGGGACGGAACCTACGAGCAGTACTTC
CASTLSRDGTYEQYF
>14|TRBV20-1|TRBJ2-7|-|TRBD2
TGCAGTGCTAGTGTCGGTAGCGGGAGCTACGAGCAGTACTTC
CSASVGSGSYEQYF
>15|TRBV6-2/TRBV6-3|TRBJ2-3|-|-
TGTGCCAGCAGTTGGTTGGACCCGAGCACAGATACGCAGTATTTT
CASSWLDPSTDTQYF
>15|TRBV4-1|TRBJ2-7|-|TRBD1
TGCGCCAGCAGCCAAGCTCGGGACAGGGGTTACGAGCAGTACTTC
CASSQARDRGYEQYF
>13|TRBV27|TRBJ2-7|-|-
TGTGCCAGCCGGGGTCTAAGCGCCCACGAGCAGTACTTC
CASRGLSAHEQYF
>13|TRBV7-3|TRBJ2-5|-|-
TGTGCCAGCAGCTTAAGACTCCAAGAGACCCAGTACTTC
CASSLRLQETQYF
>14|TRBV28|TRBJ1-2|-|-
TGTGCCAGCAGTTTGGTCGGAGGGGCCAATGGCTACACCTTC
CASSLVGGANGYTF
>15|TRBV7-8|TRBJ2-5|-|-
TGTGCCAGCAGGTCCAGAGCGGGTACTAAAGAGACCCAGTACTTC
CASRSRAGTKETQYF
>14|TRBV5-6|TRBJ2-7|-|-
TGTGCCAGCAGCGGGGACCAGGGGATAGACGAGCAGTACTTC
CASSGDQGIDEQYF
>15|TRBV19|TRBJ1-5|-|TRBD1
TGTGCCAGTAGTATAGGGGCGACAGGGGCTCAGCCCCAGCATTTT
CASSIGATGAQPQHF
>16|TRBV9|TRBJ2-2|-|-
TGTGCCAGCAGCGTAGATACTGGGGGCCTCACCGGGGAGCTGTTTTTT
CASSVDTGGLTGELFF
>15|TRBV4-1|TRBJ1-2|-|TRBD1
TGCGCCAGCAGCCATCCTATACAGGGGATCTATGGCTACACCTTC
CASSHPIQGIYGYTF
>16|TRBV19|TRBJ2-1|-|TRBD1
TGTGCCAGTAGTCCGAGGGACAGGGTGTTTGGCAATGAGCAGTTCTTC
CASSPRDRVFGNEQFF